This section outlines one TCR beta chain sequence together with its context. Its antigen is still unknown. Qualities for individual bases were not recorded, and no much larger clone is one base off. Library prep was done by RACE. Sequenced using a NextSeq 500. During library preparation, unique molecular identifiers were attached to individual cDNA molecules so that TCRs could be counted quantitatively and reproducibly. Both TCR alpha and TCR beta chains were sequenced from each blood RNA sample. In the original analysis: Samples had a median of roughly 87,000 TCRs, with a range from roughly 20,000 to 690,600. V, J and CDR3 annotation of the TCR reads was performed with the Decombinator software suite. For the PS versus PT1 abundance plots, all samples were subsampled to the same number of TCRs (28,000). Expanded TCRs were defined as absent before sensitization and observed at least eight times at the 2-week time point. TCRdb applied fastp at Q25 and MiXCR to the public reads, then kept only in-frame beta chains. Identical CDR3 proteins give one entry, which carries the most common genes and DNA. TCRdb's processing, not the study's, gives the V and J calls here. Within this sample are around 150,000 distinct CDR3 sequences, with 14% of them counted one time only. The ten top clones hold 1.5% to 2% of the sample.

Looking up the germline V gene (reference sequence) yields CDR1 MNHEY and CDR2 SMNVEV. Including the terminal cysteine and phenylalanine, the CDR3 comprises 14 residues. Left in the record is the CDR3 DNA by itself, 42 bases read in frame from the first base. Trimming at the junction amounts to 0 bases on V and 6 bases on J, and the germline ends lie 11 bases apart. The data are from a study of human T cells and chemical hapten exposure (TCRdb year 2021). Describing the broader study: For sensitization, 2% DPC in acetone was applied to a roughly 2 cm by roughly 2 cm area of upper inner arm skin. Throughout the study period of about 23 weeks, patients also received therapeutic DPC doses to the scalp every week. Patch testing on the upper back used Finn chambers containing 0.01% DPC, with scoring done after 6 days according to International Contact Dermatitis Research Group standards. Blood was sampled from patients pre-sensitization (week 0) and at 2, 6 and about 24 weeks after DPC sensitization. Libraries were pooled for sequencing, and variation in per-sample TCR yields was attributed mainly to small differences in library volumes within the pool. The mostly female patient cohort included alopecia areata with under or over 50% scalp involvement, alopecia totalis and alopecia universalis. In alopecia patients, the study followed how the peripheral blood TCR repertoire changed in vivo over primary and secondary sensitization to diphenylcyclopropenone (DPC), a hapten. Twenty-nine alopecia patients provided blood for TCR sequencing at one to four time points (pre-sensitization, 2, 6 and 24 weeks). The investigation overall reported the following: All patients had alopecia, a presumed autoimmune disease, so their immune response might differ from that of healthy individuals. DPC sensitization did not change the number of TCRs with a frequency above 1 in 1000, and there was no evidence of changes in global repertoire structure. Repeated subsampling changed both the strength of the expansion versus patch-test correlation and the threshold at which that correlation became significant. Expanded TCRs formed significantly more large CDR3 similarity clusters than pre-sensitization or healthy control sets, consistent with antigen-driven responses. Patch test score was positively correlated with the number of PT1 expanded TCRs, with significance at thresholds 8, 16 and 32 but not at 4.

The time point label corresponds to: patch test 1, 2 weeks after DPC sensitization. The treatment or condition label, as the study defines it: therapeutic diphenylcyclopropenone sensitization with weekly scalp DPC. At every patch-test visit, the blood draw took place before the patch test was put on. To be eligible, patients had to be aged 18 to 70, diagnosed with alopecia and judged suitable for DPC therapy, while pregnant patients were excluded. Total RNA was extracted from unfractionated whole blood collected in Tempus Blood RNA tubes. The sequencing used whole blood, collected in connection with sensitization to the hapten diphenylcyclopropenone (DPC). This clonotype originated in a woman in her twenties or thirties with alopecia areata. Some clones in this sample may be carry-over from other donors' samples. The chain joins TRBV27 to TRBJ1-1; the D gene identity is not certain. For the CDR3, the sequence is CASSLSSGFAEAFF. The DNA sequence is TGTGCCAGCAGTTTATCTTCGGGGTTTGCTGAAGCTTTCTTT.